This is a list of T cell receptor beta chains from one sample in a study of T cells after yellow fever vaccination. MiXCR, applied by TCRdb to the 5' RACE reads, yields one record per CDR3 protein. The repertoire holds around 600,000 distinct CDR3 sequences, with roughly 12% as singletons. Sequencing was performed on PBMCs, taken on the day of the yellow fever booster vaccination. These receptor sequences come from a man aged 30 to 45 who received the YFV17D yellow fever vaccine. Each CDR3 is given with its conserved first and last residue. The order of the fields is V gene, clone size, J gene, D gene, CDR3 protein, CDR3 DNA. A D gene is named only where the DNA matches it firmly. Clone size is shown for a subset of rows, as once, few, many or a class of expanded clone.

V: TRBV5-4; size: -; J: TRBJ2-5; D: TRBD2; CDR3: CASSLQREVETQYF; DNA: TGTGCCAGCAGCTTACAGCGGGAGGTGGAGACCCAGTACTTC
V: TRBV7-2; size: -; J: TRBJ2-2; D: -; CDR3: CASSRQGLNTGELFF; DNA: TGTGCCAGCAGCCGACAAGGGTTGAACACCGGGGAGCTGTTTTTT
V: TRBV4-2; size: -; J: TRBJ2-5; D: TRBD2; CDR3: CASSPGEGPQETQYF; DNA: TGTGCCAGCAGCCCCGGGGAGGGCCCCCAAGAGACCCAGTACTTC
V: TRBV20-1; size: few; J: TRBJ2-7; D: -; CDR3: CSGKPASGNSYEQYF; DNA: TGCAGCGGGAAGCCCGCCTCCGGGAACTCCTACGAGCAGTACTTC
V: TRBV2; size: few; J: TRBJ2-7; D: -; CDR3: CASLKKAGTTDYGEQYF; DNA: TGTGCCAGCCTGAAGAAGGCGGGGACCACGGATTATGGCGAGCAGTACTTC
V: TRBV12-3/TRBV12-4; size: -; J: TRBJ2-3; D: -; CDR3: CASSSPNTDTQYF; DNA: TGTGCCAGCAGTTCCCCTAACACAGATACGCAGTATTTT
V: TRBV20-1; size: -; J: TRBJ2-2; D: -; CDR3: CSAPIAGTPVPGELFF; DNA: TGCAGTGCTCCAATTGCCGGGACGCCTGTCCCCGGGGAGCTGTTTTTT
V: TRBV5-1; size: -; J: TRBJ2-7; D: -; CDR3: CASSPTAGLAIEQYF; DNA: TGCGCCAGCAGCCCGACGGCGGGGCTCGCGATCGAGCAGTACTTC
V: TRBV6-1; size: -; J: TRBJ2-7; D: TRBD2; CDR3: CASRTSGKNPYEQYF; DNA: TGTGCCAGCAGAACTAGCGGGAAGAATCCCTACGAGCAGTACTTC
V: TRBV5-5; size: -; J: TRBJ2-1; D: -; CDR3: CASSPAQGYNEQFF; DNA: TGTGCCAGCAGCCCCGCACAGGGATACAATGAGCAGTTCTTC
V: TRBV29-1; size: many; J: TRBJ2-7; D: -; CDR3: CSVPGLFPPYEQYF; DNA: TGCAGCGTCCCCGGGCTCTTCCCTCCCTACGAGCAGTACTTC
V: TRBV5-6; size: -; J: TRBJ2-1; D: TRBD2; CDR3: CASSLDLAGGIDEQFF; DNA: TGTGCCAGCAGCTTGGATCTAGCGGGAGGGATCGATGAGCAGTTCTTC
V: TRBV29-1; size: -; J: TRBJ2-1; D: -; CDR3: CSVETNEHFF; DNA: TGCAGCGTTGAAACCAATGAGCACTTCTTC
V: TRBV7-2; size: -; J: TRBJ2-4; D: TRBD1; CDR3: CASTTGGVGKNIQYF; DNA: TGTGCCAGCACCACAGGGGGCGTTGGCAAAAACATTCAGTACTTC
V: TRBV20-1; size: few; J: TRBJ2-7; D: -; CDR3: CSASQRRASYEQYF; DNA: TGCAGTGCTAGTCAGCGGAGGGCCTCCTACGAGCAGTACTTC
V: TRBV29-1; size: -; J: TRBJ2-7; D: TRBD2; CDR3: CSVVRQRGTEQYF; DNA: TGCAGCGTTGTCCGGCAGCGGGGTACCGAGCAGTACTTC
V: TRBV7-9; size: few; J: TRBJ2-7; D: TRBD1; CDR3: CASSFPRTGTAYEQYF; DNA: TGTGCCAGCAGCTTTCCCAGGACAGGAACGGCCTACGAGCAGTACTTC
V: TRBV6-2/TRBV6-3; size: -; J: TRBJ2-5; D: -; CDR3: CASTKRYQETQYF; DNA: TGTGCCAGCACTAAGCGGTACCAAGAGACCCAGTACTTC
V: TRBV20-1; size: -; J: TRBJ2-7; D: TRBD1; CDR3: CSARDLSGGPYEQYF; DNA: TGCAGTGCTAGGGACCTGTCAGGGGGACCCTACGAGCAGTACTTC
V: TRBV5-6; size: -; J: TRBJ2-7; D: TRBD2; CDR3: CASSYRGRTYEQYF; DNA: TGTGCCAGCAGCTACCGCGGGAGAACCTACGAGCAGTACTTC
V: TRBV12-3/TRBV12-4; size: few; J: TRBJ2-1; D: -; CDR3: CASSKTVNEQFF; DNA: TGTGCCAGCAGCAAAACGGTCAATGAGCAGTTCTTC
V: TRBV5-1; size: -; J: TRBJ2-2; D: -; CDR3: CASIPGPNTGELFF; DNA: TGCGCCAGCATACCGGGGCCGAACACCGGGGAGCTGTTTTTT
V: TRBV6-2/TRBV6-3; size: few; J: TRBJ1-5; D: -; CDR3: CASRESGTPSNQPQHF; DNA: TGTGCCAGCAGGGAGTCCGGGACACCAAGCAATCAGCCCCAGCATTTT
V: TRBV28; size: few; J: TRBJ1-5; D: -; CDR3: CASSLWSGHNQPQHF; DNA: TGTGCCAGCAGTTTATGGTCAGGGCACAATCAGCCCCAGCATTTT
V: TRBV7-9; size: few; J: TRBJ2-2; D: -; CDR3: CASNLIWTGELFF; DNA: TGTGCCAGCAACCTTATCTGGACCGGGGAGCTGTTTTTT
V: TRBV5-8; size: -; J: TRBJ1-5; D: -; CDR3: CASSLWDARTNQPQHF; DNA: TGTGCCAGCAGCTTGTGGGACGCACGGACCAATCAGCCCCAGCATTTT
V: TRBV9; size: -; J: TRBJ1-5; D: -; CDR3: CASSVGVTGPQHF; DNA: TGTGCCAGCAGCGTAGGTGTAACAGGGCCCCAGCATTTT
V: TRBV7-2; size: many; J: TRBJ2-7; D: -; CDR3: CASSTSSYEQYF; DNA: TGTGCCAGCAGCACGAGCTCCTACGAGCAGTACTTC
V: TRBV9; size: -; J: TRBJ2-1; D: -; CDR3: CASKVADSYNEQFF; DNA: TGTGCCAGCAAGGTAGCGGATTCCTACAATGAGCAGTTCTTC